One T cell receptor (beta chain) is described in this entry. Antigen unknown. Clones were sequenced by immunoSEQ multiplex PCR, and TCRdb holds only the in-frame ones, with some missing. The sample lists fewer than 25,000 clones; approximately 83% were seen once. These data originate in a study of OX40 agonist ivuxolimab in advanced cancers. Findings and caveats of the study: Both CD4+ and CD8+ T cell populations in blood had undergone clonal expansion by week 6 at 0.1 to 3.0 mg/kg.

The CDR3 has 14 residues. Germline lookup yields CDR1 LNHDA and CDR2 SQIVND (reference sequence). V lost 6 bases to trimming and J lost 4 bases, with 16 bases between them. Excluded were patients having autoimmune disease history or systemic immunosuppression. The chain recombines TRBV19 with TRBJ2-7; no clear D. This sample comprised CD4+ or CD8+ T cells sorted from blood, obtained in a trial of the OX40 agonist ivuxolimab. The source of this sequence is an adult with an advanced solid tumor such as melanoma, head and neck, liver or kidney cancer. The CDR3 bases are TGTGCCAGTAGCCCCCAATGGGAAGGGTACGAGCAGTACTTC. Translating gives CASSPQWEGYEQYF.